This is a list of T cell receptor beta chains from one sample in a study of T cells after yellow fever vaccination. TCRdb reanalysed the 5' RACE reads using MiXCR and keeps one entry per CDR3 protein. This table has roughly 500,000 distinct CDR3 sequences, 15% to 20% appearing once. Sequencing was performed on PBMCs, taken 15 days after the yellow fever booster vaccination. The receptors derive from a man aged 25-45 years who received the YFV17D yellow fever vaccine. CDR3s include the opening cysteine and the closing phenylalanine or tryptophan. A D gene is named only where the DNA matches it firmly. The listing skips clone size in some rows; elsewhere it reads once, few, many or a size class.

CDR3 length	V gene	D gene	clone size	J gene	CDR3 DNA	CDR3 protein
13	TRBV15	NA	few	TRBJ2-1	TGTGCCACCAGCTCCAGCGCAGGGAGTGAGCAGTTCTTC	CATSSSAGSEQFF
16	TRBV7-2	TRBD2	NA	TRBJ2-7	TGTGCCAGCAGCCTCGGTGCTAGCGGGAGGGCTTACGAGCAGTACTTC	CASSLGASGRAYEQYF
14	TRBV5-1	NA	NA	TRBJ1-2	TGCGCCAGCAGCTTGGGACACGATTTCTATGGCTACACCTTC	CASSLGHDFYGYTF
13	TRBV28	NA	NA	TRBJ2-7	TGTGCCACCGAGGGATACAGCTCCTACGAGCAGTACTTC	CATEGYSSYEQYF
13	TRBV18	NA	NA	TRBJ2-2	TGTGCCAGCTCACCATTACATGCCGGGGAGCTGTTTTTT	CASSPLHAGELFF
13	TRBV10-1	TRBD1	NA	TRBJ2-1	TGCGCCAGCAGTGCAAACAGGGGCAATGAGCAGTTCTTC	CASSANRGNEQFF
13	TRBV20-1	NA	few	TRBJ2-7	TGCAGTGCTAGAGAGGCTCTCCGGGGGGAGCAGTACTTC	CSAREALRGEQYF
12	TRBV3-1	NA	NA	TRBJ1-1	TGTGCCAGCAGCCAAGGGGGGTCTGAAGCTTTCTTT	CASSQGGSEAFF
14	TRBV20-1	TRBD2	few	TRBJ2-7	TGCAGTGCTCCCTTACTAGCGGGGTCCGGGGAGCAGTACTTC	CSAPLLAGSGEQYF
17	TRBV7-2	NA	NA	TRBJ2-3	TGTGCCAGCAGCTTGCGACTAGTACCTGTGGACACAGATACGCAGTATTTT	CASSLRLVPVDTDTQYF
14	TRBV28	TRBD1	NA	TRBJ2-7	TGTGCCAGCACTAAAGGACAGGGCGCCTACGAGCAGTACTTC	CASTKGQGAYEQYF
15	TRBV5-1	NA	few	TRBJ2-5	TGCGCCAGCAGCCAACCGGGCACAATACAGGAGACCCAGTACTTC	CASSQPGTIQETQYF
16	TRBV27	TRBD1	few	TRBJ2-1	TGTGCCAGCAGTTTACTCGGGGACAGGGGTGACAATGAGCAGTTCTTC	CASSLLGDRGDNEQFF
14	TRBV15	NA	NA	TRBJ2-3	TGTGCCACCAGCCAGATTGGTACCACAGATACGCAGTATTTT	CATSQIGTTDTQYF
15	TRBV11-2	TRBD2	NA	TRBJ2-5	TGTGCCAGCAGCTTCCTCGGGACTAGTCTTGAGACCCAGTACTTC	CASSFLGTSLETQYF
15	TRBV7-2	TRBD1	few	TRBJ1-1	TGTGCCAGCAGCGTCGGGACAGGGAGGATGGCTGAAGCTTTCTTT	CASSVGTGRMAEAFF
15	TRBV5-1	TRBD2	few	TRBJ2-1	TGCGCCAGCAGCTTGGAGGGACTAGACAGTAATGAGCAGTTCTTC	CASSLEGLDSNEQFF
16	TRBV6-5	TRBD2	NA	TRBJ2-1	TGTGCCAGCAGTTACCTTACTAGCGGGAGTGTGAATGAGCAGTTCTTC	CASSYLTSGSVNEQFF
16	TRBV28	TRBD2	few	TRBJ2-5	TGTGCCAGCACCAAAGGGATAGCGGGTGGGGGAGAGACCCAGTACTTC	CASTKGIAGGGETQYF
11	TRBV7-2	NA	few	TRBJ2-3	TGTGCCAGCAGCTCTTCAAATACGCAGTATTTT	CASSSSNTQYF